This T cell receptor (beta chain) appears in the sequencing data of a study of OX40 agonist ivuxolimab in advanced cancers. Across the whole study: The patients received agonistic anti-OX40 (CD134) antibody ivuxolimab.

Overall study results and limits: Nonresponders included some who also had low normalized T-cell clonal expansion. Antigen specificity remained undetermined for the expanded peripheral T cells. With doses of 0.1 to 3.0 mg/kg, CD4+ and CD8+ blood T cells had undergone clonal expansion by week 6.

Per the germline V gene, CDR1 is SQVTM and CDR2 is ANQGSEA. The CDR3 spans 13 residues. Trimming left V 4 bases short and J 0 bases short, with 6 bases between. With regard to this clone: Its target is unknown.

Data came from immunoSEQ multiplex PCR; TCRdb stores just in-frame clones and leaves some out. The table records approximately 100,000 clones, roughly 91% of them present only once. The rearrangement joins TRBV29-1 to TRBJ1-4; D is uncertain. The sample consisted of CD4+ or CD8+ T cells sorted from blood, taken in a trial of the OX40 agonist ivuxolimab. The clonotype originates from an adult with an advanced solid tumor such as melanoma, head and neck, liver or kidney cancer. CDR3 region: CSVVGATNEKLFF. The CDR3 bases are TGCAGCGTTGTAGGTGCAACTAATGAAAAACTGTTTTTT. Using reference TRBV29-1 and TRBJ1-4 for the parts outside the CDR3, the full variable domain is SAVISQKPSRDICQRGTSLTIQCQVDSQVTMMFWYRQQPGQSLTLIATANQGSEATYESGFVIDKFPISRPNLTFSTLTVSNMSPEDSSIYLCSVVGATNEKLFFGSGTQLSVL.